Listed below are T cell receptor beta chains from one sample, sequenced in a study of cytomegalovirus exposure and HLA in healthy donors. The assay was immunoSEQ multiplex PCR, and TCRdb's table has in-frame clones only and misses some. This table has more than 100,000 clones, about nine tenths appearing once. The sample was PBMCs. These receptors were taken from a man aged 25-40 years in good health and CMV-seronegative. Both conserved end residues are trimmed from each CDR3.

CDR3 protein: ASSLLGSSSYNEQF
V gene: TRBV5-1
J gene: TRBJ2-1

CDR3 protein: ASSPPGEEQF
V gene: TRBV4-1
J gene: TRBJ2-1

CDR3 protein: ASSLAPRGSTDTQY
V gene: TRBV7-9
J gene: TRBJ2-3

CDR3 protein: ASSPGLSTDTQY
V gene: TRBV5-1
J gene: TRBJ2-3

CDR3 protein: ASSLEGQGTETQY
V gene: TRBV5-1
J gene: TRBJ2-5

CDR3 protein: ASRQKGNTIY
V gene: TRBV6-1
J gene: TRBJ1-3

CDR3 protein: ASSYSGTGNSPLH
V gene: TRBV6-6
J gene: TRBJ1-6

CDR3 protein: ASSFDRPIYGYT
V gene: TRBV7-9
J gene: TRBJ1-2

CDR3 protein: ASSLDGPGGANVLT
V gene: TRBV27
J gene: TRBJ2-6

CDR3 protein: SVGGDRSYEQY
V gene: TRBV29-1
J gene: TRBJ2-7

CDR3 protein: ASSLGQGSY
V gene: TRBV6-1
J gene: TRBJ2-7

CDR3 protein: ASRMAGVYGYT
V gene: TRBV6-5
J gene: TRBJ1-2